This passage covers 22 T cell receptor beta chains from one sample sequenced in a study of patients and donors after allogeneic stem cell transplantation. One entry per CDR3 protein, called by TCRdb with MiXCR from the RT-PCR reads. The sample consists of roughly 880,000 distinct CDR3 sequences, under 20% of them appearing once. Sequenced sample: blood, either unsorted or a sorted T cell fraction (not recorded which). These receptors were obtained from a human donor who was either an allogeneic HSCT recipient or a stem cell or donor lymphocyte infusion donor (not recorded which). It is not recorded whose cells these are; they may come from a transplant donor.

This sequence joins TRBV13 and TRBJ1-1; 7 bases fit TRBD1. Germline V gene sequence: CDR1 PRHDT, CDR2 FYEKMQ (reference sequence). The CDR3 runs to 15 residues. V was pared by 0 bases and J by 4 bases, with 5 bases of the junction left unmatched. The CDR3: CASSLGAHRGTEAFF. In DNA, the CDR3 is TGTGCCAGCAGCTTAGGTGCGCACAGGGGCACTGAAGCTTTCTTT.

Turning to this clonotype: At one end, the junction sequence differs from germline, possibly due to a read error. The rearrangement links TRBV7-7 to TRBJ1-6, with D uncertain. The CDR3 length is 14 residues. Per the germline V gene, CDR1 is SSHAT and CDR2 is FNYEAQ (reference sequence). Written as DNA, the CDR3 is TGTGCTAGCAGCCAGGACGGATTCAATTCACCCCTCCACTTT. Protein product: CASSQDGFNSPLHF.

This clonotype was counted only a few times. This rearrangement joins TRBV27 to TRBJ1-2, with D perhaps TRBD1 (6 bases). Looked up from germline, CDR1 is MNHEY and CDR2 is SMNVEV (reference sequence). CDR3 length: 15 amino acids. Trimming removed 6 bases from V and 0 bases from J, with 14 bases in between. This chain's CDR3 is CASSPGDVSNYGYTF. The CDR3, as DNA: TGTGCCAGCAGCCCAGGGGACGTTTCTAACTATGGCTACACCTTC.

The gene calls are TRBV9 and TRBJ2-1, with TRBD2 as a possible D gene (5 bases). The germline gives CDR1 SGDLS, CDR2 YYNGEE. The V end was cut by 3 bases, the J end by 3 bases, with 10 bases between. The CDR3 has 14 residues. For the CDR3, the DNA is TGTGCCAGCAGCGACCGGGAAATCTACAATGAGCAGTTCTTC. Translated, it gives CASSDREIYNEQFF.

This clonotype was counted only a few times. The rearrangement uses TRBV5-6 and TRBJ1-2, with a possible D match to TRBD1 (5 bases). The CDR3 is 14 residues long. The germline V gene encodes CDR1 SGHDT and CDR2 YYEEEE. Between the trimmed V and J ends, which lost 4 bases and 8 bases, there was a span of 18 bases. CDR3: CASSRDVLGGGYTF. CDR3 nucleotide sequence: TGTGCCAGCAGCCGGGACGTACTTGGTGGGGGCTACACCTTC.

The chain's CDR3 is CASSSQGVDSNQPQHF. For the CDR3, the DNA is TGTGCCAGCAGCTCACAGGGGGTGGATAGCAATCAGCCCCAGCATTTT. The chain combines TRBV7-9 with TRBJ1-5; 8 bases fit TRBD1. The CDR3 length is 16 residues. The germline V gene encodes CDR1 SEHNR and CDR2 FQNEAQ (reference sequence). J gave up 0 bases and V 4 bases, and 5 bases lay outside the gene matches.

The V gene is TRBV13, the J gene TRBJ2-7; D may be TRBD2 (6 bases). This CDR3 has 13 residues. V lost 11 bases and J lost 1, with 15 bases in between. CDR1 and CDR2 from the germline V gene are PRHDT and FYEKMQ (reference sequence). The CDR3, as DNA: TGTGCCCCCGGGGGATCGGGGTCCTACGAGCAGTACTTC. Its translation is CAPGGSGSYEQYF.

The chain combines TRBV5-1 with TRBJ2-2; TRBD2 might be the D (5 bases). CDR3 size: 14 residues. Germline V CDR1 and CDR2: SGHRS, YFSETQ. Trimming removed 6 bases at V and 2 bases at J, with 11 bases between. CDR3 sequence reads: CASTGISNTGELFF. CDR3 bases: TGCGCCAGCACGGGGATAAGTAACACCGGGGAGCTGTTTTTT.

The genes are TRBV5-1 and TRBJ2-1, with TRBD2 matching over 13 bases. Per the germline V gene, CDR1 is SGHRS and CDR2 is YFSETQ. The CDR3 runs to 16 residues. V lost 6 bases and J lost 6; bases outside the gene matches: 9. The CDR3 region has the DNA TGCGCCAGCACCGGACTAGCGGGAGTGATAGCCAATGAGCAGTTCTTC. Amino acids: CASTGLAGVIANEQFF. Filled out from reference TRBV5-1 and TRBJ2-1, the complete variable domain reads KAGVTQTPRYLIKTRGQQVTLSCSPISGHRSVSWYQQTPGQGLQFLFEYFSETQRNKGNFPGRFSGRQFSNSRSEMNVSTLELGDSALYLCASTGLAGVIANEQFFGPGTRLTVL.

The V gene is TRBV2, the J gene TRBJ2-1; 9 positions agree with TRBD1. The V and J ends lost 9 bases and 8 bases, in that order; junction bases with no gene match: 8. The CDR3 has 13 amino acids. Germline CDR1 SNHLY, CDR2 FYNNEI. CDR3 in amino acids: CASQGQGVYEQFF. The CDR3 nucleotides read TGTGCCAGTCAGGGACAGGGAGTGTATGAGCAGTTCTTC.

This clonotype has ten or more counts. The J gene is TRBJ2-3, the V gene TRBV12-3 or TRBV12-4; TRBD2 might be the D (5 bases). V lost 3 bases and J 2 bases, leaving 9 bases between the germline ends. The CDR3 is 14 residues long. The CDR3 here is CASSLIAPTDTQYF. Written as DNA, the CDR3 is TGTGCCAGCAGTTTGATAGCGCCCACAGATACGCAGTATTTT.

The rearrangement joins TRBV29-1 to TRBJ2-1; 10 bases are a match to TRBD1. V shed 4 bases and J 7 bases; nucleotides not matched to a gene: 4. Germline V gene sequence: CDR1 SQVTM, CDR2 ANQGSEA. This CDR3 is 13 amino acids long. The CDR3 DNA reads as TGCAGCGTTGGGGGGACAGGGGTGAATGAGCAGTTCTTC. Its protein product is CSVGGTGVNEQFF.

The rearrangement links TRBV29-1 to TRBJ2-1; 10 nucleotides agree with TRBD2. V trimming: 7 bases; J trimming: 0 bases; junction bases outside the gene matches: 18. Germline V gene data show CDR1 as SQVTM and CDR2 as ANQGSEA. The CDR3 is 19 residues long. CDR3 DNA sequence: TGCAGCGCCAGAATTAGGGCTAGCGGGAGACAAAGCTCCTACAATGAGCAGTTCTTC. It yields the protein CSARIRASGRQSSYNEQFF.

The genes are TRBV30 and TRBJ2-2; D not certain. CDR1 is GTSNPN and CDR2 is SVGIG in the germline V gene (reference sequence). The CDR3 has 12 amino acids. The germline V and J ends were trimmed by 5 bases and 5 bases, with 9 bases remaining between them. The CDR3: CAWAAQTGELFF. CDR3 DNA sequence: TGTGCCTGGGCCGCACAGACCGGGGAGCTGTTTTTT.

This chain joins TRBV27 and TRBJ2-7; D may be TRBD2 (5 bases). Trimming took 1 base from V and 12 from J, leaving 22 bases between them. Looked up from germline, CDR1 is MNHEY and CDR2 is SMNVEV (reference sequence). The CDR3 runs to 15 residues. CDR3 sequence: CASSLFPPIGEGLYF. The CDR3 region has the DNA TGTGCCAGCAGTTTATTCCCCCCGATCGGGGAAGGGTTGTACTTC.

This sequence joins TRBV19 and TRBJ1-2, with 9 bases that match TRBD1. Germline V CDR1 and CDR2: LNHDA, SQIVND (reference sequence). This CDR3 is built from 12 residues. The J segment lost 7 bases and the V segment lost 10 bases, leaving 7 bases of the junction unmatched. The DNA for the CDR3 is TGTGCCACGGGGACAGGGAACGGTGGCTACACCTTC. Protein product: CATGTGNGGYTF.

This chain joins TRBV5-1 and TRBJ2-1, with a possible D match to TRBD1 (6 bases). The CDR3 is 14 amino acids. Germline values: CDR1 SGHRS, CDR2 YFSETQ. V dropped 4 bases and J dropped 4 bases, with 12 bases sitting between them. CDR3 coding DNA: TGCGCCAGCAGCCCCGGGACATATTACAATGAGCAGTTCTTC. Its translation is CASSPGTYYNEQFF.

Only a few counts were recorded for this clonotype. For the CDR3, the DNA is TGTGCCACCAGCAGAGGTGGGGTAGAAGAGACCCAGTACTTC. Its translation: CATSRGGVEETQYF. The V call is TRBV15, the J call TRBJ2-5; no firm D call. The CDR3 length is 14 residues. Trimming pared 1 base from V and 3 bases from J, leaving 9 bases between. Germline V CDR1 and CDR2: LNHNV, YYDKDF (reference sequence).

The table lists this clonotype with a few counts. V is TRBV20-1 and J is TRBJ1-4, with a tentative D call TRBD1 (5 bases). Trimming took off 6 bases at V and 7 bases at J, with 9 bases between the two ends. From germline, CDR1 is DFQATT and CDR2 SNEGSKA (reference sequence). The CDR3 sequence is 11 residues long. In DNA form, the CDR3 reads TGCAGTGCGCGGCAGGGTGAAAAACTGTTTTTT. Encoded protein: CSARQGEKLFF.

The rearrangement links TRBV20-1 to TRBJ2-1; D unclear. Germline CDR1 and CDR2: DFQATT and SNEGSKA (reference sequence). The CDR3 extends over 12 amino acids. With 5 bases removed from V and 4 bases from J, the gap between germline ends came to 9 bases. The CDR3 DNA reads as TGCAGTGCTCTACCGCAGTACAATGAGCAGTTCTTC. Protein sequence: CSALPQYNEQFF.

A few counts support this clonotype. V is TRBV3-1 and J is TRBJ2-2; 8 positions agree with TRBD1. Trimming took 4 bases from V and 0 from J; bases not matched to a gene: 4. This CDR3 contains 16 residues. Germline V gene lookup returns CDR1 LGHDT and CDR2 YNNKEL (reference sequence). The CDR3 region is CASSPDRAPNTGELFF. In DNA, the CDR3 is TGTGCCAGCAGCCCGGACAGGGCCCCGAACACCGGGGAGCTGTTTTTT. Based on the CDR3 plus reference TRBV3-1 and TRBJ2-2, the full variable domain is DTAVSQTPKYLVTQMGNDKSIKCEQNLGHDTMYWYKQDSKKFLKIMFSYNNKELIINETVPNRFSPKSPDKAHLNLHINSLELGDSAVYFCASSPDRAPNTGELFFGEGSRLTVL.

This clonotype has only a few counts. CDR3 bases: TGCGCCAGCAGCCAAGGGAATAGCGGGGCAAGGGAGCAGTACTTC. Protein: CASSQGNSGAREQYF. The chain employs TRBV4-1 and TRBJ2-7; 8 bases agree with TRBD2. Per the germline V gene, CDR1 is MGHRA and CDR2 is YSYEKL. This CDR3 region has 15 residues. V gave up 1 base and J gave up 7 bases; unmatched junction bases: 9.